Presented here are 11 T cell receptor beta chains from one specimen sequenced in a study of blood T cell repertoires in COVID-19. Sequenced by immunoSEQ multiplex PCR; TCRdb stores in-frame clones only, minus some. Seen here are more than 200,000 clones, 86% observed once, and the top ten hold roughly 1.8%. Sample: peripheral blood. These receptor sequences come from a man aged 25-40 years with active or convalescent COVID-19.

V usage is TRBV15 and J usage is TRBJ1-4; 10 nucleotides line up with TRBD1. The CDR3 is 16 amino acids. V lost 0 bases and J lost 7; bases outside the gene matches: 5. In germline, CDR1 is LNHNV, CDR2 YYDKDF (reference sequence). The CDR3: CATSREKRTGGEKLFF. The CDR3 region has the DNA TGTGCCACCAGCAGAGAAAAACGGACAGGGGGTGAAAAACTGTTTTTT.

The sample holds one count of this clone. The CDR3 reads CASSLGGNQGSETQYF. CDR3 sequence (DNA): TGTGCCAGCAGCTTGGGAGGGAACCAGGGGTCAGAGACCCAGTACTTC. The genes are TRBV5-4 and TRBJ2-5, with D possibly being TRBD1 (6 bases). Germline V gives CDR1 SGHNT, CDR2 YYREEE (reference sequence). The V end was cut by 0 bases, the J end by 4 bases, with 16 bases between. This CDR3 is 16 amino acids long.

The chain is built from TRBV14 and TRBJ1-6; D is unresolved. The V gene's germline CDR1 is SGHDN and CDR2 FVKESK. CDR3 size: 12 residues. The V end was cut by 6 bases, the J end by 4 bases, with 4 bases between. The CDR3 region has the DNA TGTGCCAGCAGACGGTATAATTCACCCCTCCACTTT. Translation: CASRRYNSPLHF.

The CDR3 bases are TGCGCCAGCAGCCCCCCCGGGACTAGCGGGACAGATACGCAGTATTTT. Amino acids: CASSPPGTSGTDTQYF. V gene TRBV5-1 combines with J gene TRBJ2-3; 12 bases line up with TRBD2. The CDR3 is 16 amino acids. The ends lost 4 bases at V and 3 bases at J; junction bases unmatched: 6. The V gene's germline CDR1 is SGHRS and CDR2 YFSETQ.

The CDR3 DNA reads TGCAGCGTTGAGGGCTGGACAGCCCAAACCTTTTTGAACACTGAAGCTTTCTTT. As protein: CSVEGWTAQTFLNTEAFF. This sequence joins TRBV29-1 and TRBJ1-1; D is possibly TRBD1 (6 bases). The CDR3 runs to 18 residues. Germline values: CDR1 SQVTM, CDR2 ANQGSEA. Trimming cost V 3 bases and J 0 bases, with 23 bases left between them.

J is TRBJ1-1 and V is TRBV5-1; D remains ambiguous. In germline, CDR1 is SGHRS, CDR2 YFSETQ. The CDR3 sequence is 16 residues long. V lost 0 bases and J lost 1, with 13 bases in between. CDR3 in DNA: TGCGCCAGCAGCTTGGTGGCCGGAACGGGGAACACTGAAGCTTTCTTT. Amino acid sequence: CASSLVAGTGNTEAFF.

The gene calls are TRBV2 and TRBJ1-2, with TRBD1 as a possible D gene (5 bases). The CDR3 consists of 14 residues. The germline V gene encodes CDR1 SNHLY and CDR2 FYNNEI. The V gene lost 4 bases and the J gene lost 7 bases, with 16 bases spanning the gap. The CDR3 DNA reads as TGTGCCAGCAGTGGTCCCAGGGCGGTGGGTGGCTACACCTTC. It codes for CASSGPRAVGGYTF. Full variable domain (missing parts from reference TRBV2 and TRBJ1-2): EPEVTQTPSHQVTQMGQEVILRCVPISNHLYFYWYRQILGQKVEFLVSFYNNEISEKSEIFDDQFSVERPDGSNFTLKIRSTKLEDSAMYFCASSGPRAVGGYTFGSGTRLTVV.

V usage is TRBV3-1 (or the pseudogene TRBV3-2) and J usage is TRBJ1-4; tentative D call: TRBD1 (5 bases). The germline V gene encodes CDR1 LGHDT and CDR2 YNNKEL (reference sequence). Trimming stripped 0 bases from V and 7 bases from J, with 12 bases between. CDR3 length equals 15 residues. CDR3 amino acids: CASSQDMQGGEKLFF. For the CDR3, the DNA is TGTGCCAGCAGCCAAGACATGCAGGGAGGTGAAAAACTGTTTTTT.

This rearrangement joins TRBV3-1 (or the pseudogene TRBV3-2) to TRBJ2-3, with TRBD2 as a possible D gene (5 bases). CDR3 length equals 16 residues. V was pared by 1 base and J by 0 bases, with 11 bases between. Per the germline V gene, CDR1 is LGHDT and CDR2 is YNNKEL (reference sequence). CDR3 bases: TGTGCCAGCAGCCAAGTTCCGGGAATGAGCACAGATACGCAGTATTTT. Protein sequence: CASSQVPGMSTDTQYF.

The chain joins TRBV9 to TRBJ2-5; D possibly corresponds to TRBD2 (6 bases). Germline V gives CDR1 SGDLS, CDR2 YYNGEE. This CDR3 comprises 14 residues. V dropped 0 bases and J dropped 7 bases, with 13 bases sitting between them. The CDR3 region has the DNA TGTGCCAGCAGCGTAGAGGGTAGTAGCGGGACCCAGTACTTC. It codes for CASSVEGSSGTQYF.

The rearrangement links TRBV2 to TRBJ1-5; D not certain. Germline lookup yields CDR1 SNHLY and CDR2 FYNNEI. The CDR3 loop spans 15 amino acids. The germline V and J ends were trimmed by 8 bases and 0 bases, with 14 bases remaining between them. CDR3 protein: CASWEDGHSNQPQHF. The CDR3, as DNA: TGTGCCAGCTGGGAGGACGGTCATAGCAATCAGCCCCAGCATTTT.